The next 7 T cell receptor beta chains were all read from a single sample in a study of T cells after posttransplantation cyclophosphamide. A marrow graft followed busulfan-fludarabine conditioning, with cyclophosphamide on days +3 and +4. Only in-frame clones appear in the TCRdb table, and some are missing; sequencing was by immunoSEQ multiplex PCR. The data show roughly 10,000 clones, with none appearing a single time. The source was PBMCs, collected approximately 380 days after allogeneic stem cell transplant with posttransplant cyclophosphamide. The receptors were gathered from a male patient aged 45 to 59 who received an allogeneic stem cell transplant from a related donor and was CMV-positive. The graft donor may have given rise to some T cells.

This clone was found many times. V and J are TRBV7-9 and TRBJ2-5, with a weak D call TRBD2 (7 bases). Trimming took off 1 base at V and 3 bases at J, with 15 bases between the two ends. The CDR3 covers 16 residues. Germline V gene data show CDR1 as SEHNR and CDR2 as FQNEAQ (reference sequence). The CDR3, as DNA: TGTGCCAGCAGCTTAGGATCGGGGGCGGGGGAAGAGACCCAGTACTTC. Its translation is CASSLGSGAGEETQYF.

This clone has at least ten counts. V usage is TRBV27 and J usage is TRBJ2-2; 8 bases agree with TRBD2. V lost 2 bases and J lost 6; bases outside the gene matches: 8. Germline lookup yields CDR1 MNHEY and CDR2 SMNVEV (reference sequence). This CDR3 region has 16 residues. The CDR3 DNA reads as TGTGCCAGCAGTTTAATGGGCGGGGGGATCCCCGGGGAGCTGTTTTTT. Translation: CASSLMGGGIPGELFF.

The table lists this clone with many counts. The rearrangement joins TRBV7-2 to TRBJ1-1; 7 bases are a match to TRBD1. This CDR3 has 14 residues. Germline assignment: CDR1 SGHTA and CDR2 FQGNSA. V gave up 3 bases and J gave up 9 bases; unmatched junction bases: 10. CDR3 amino acids: CASSFKGAAVKAFF. As DNA, the CDR3 is TGTGCCAGCAGCTTCAAGGGGGCCGCCGTGAAAGCTTTCTTT.

This clone was seen ten or more times. This rearrangement joins TRBV4-3 to TRBJ2-5; 8 bases map to TRBD1. The V segment lost 4 bases and the J segment 4 bases; nucleotides outside the gene matches: 8. There are 15 residues in the CDR3. The germline gives CDR1 LGHNA, CDR2 YSLEER. The CDR3 DNA sequence: TGCGCCAGCAGCCCCTCGACAGGGGATCTAGAGACCCAGTACTTC. Its protein is CASSPSTGDLETQYF.

This clone was picked up many times. V and J are TRBV11-3 and TRBJ1-1, with 7 bases lining up with TRBD1. Looked up from germline, CDR1 is SGHNT and CDR2 is YENEEA. This CDR3 is built from 13 residues. J lost 8 bases, V lost 4 bases, and 7 bases had no gene match. Here the CDR3 reads CASSSTGAGEAFF. The DNA for the CDR3 is TGTGCCAGCAGCTCAACAGGGGCGGGGGAAGCTTTCTTT.

This clone was seen at least ten times. This chain connects TRBV7-9 to TRBJ1-3; 9 bases map to TRBD1. V shed 2 bases, J shed 4 bases, and the junction held 15 bases outside the gene matches. This CDR3 is built from 19 residues. The germline V gene encodes CDR1 SEHNR and CDR2 FQNEAQ (reference sequence). The CDR3 DNA follows: TGTGCCAGCAGCTTATCCCGATTAATCGGGACAGGGTCCGGAAACACCATATATTTT. Its translation: CASSLSRLIGTGSGNTIYF. Supplemented by reference TRBV7-9 and TRBJ1-3, the full variable domain reads DTGVSQNPRHKITKRGQNVTFRCDPISEHNRLYWYRQTLGQGPEFLTYFQNEAQLEKSRLLSDRFSAERPKGSFSTLEIQRTEQGDSAMYLCASSLSRLIGTGSGNTIYFGEGSWLTVV.

This clone appeared many times. The CDR3 reads CASSQRDRLEQYF. The CDR3 region has the DNA TGCGCCAGCAGCCAGAGGGACAGACTCGAGCAGTACTTC. This chain uses TRBV4-1 with TRBJ2-7; 7 nucleotides line up with TRBD1. The CDR3 consists of 13 residues. The J segment lost 6 bases and the V segment lost 3 bases, leaving 5 bases of the junction unmatched. CDR1 is MGHRA, CDR2 YSYEKL, per germline.